A selection of T cell receptor beta chains follows, all from one sample in a study of neurological immune-mediated disorders. TCRdb called the 5' RACE reads again in MiXCR, with one record for every CDR3 protein. In the table there are about 66,000 distinct CDR3 sequences, about 8.9% of which are singletons. Sample: PBMCs. Receptor source: a man aged 25-45 years in good health. Each CDR3 is given with its conserved first and last residue. A D gene is named only where the DNA matches it firmly. Rows may omit the clone size; those that give it use once, few, many or a size class.

size,J,V,D,CDR3,DNA
many,TRBJ2-7,TRBV5-1,-,CASSLDDYEQYF,TGCGCCAGCAGCTTGGACGACTACGAGCAGTACTTC
-,TRBJ2-1,TRBV28,TRBD1,CASSPSQGQGYHEQFF,TGTGCCAGCAGCCCCTCCCAGGGACAGGGATACCATGAGCAGTTCTTC
many,TRBJ2-1,TRBV3-1,TRBD2,CASSQEAGGVNEQFF,TGTGCCAGCAGCCAAGAGGCGGGAGGCGTAAATGAGCAGTTCTTC
many,TRBJ1-2,TRBV20-1,-,CSAKEDYGYTF,TGCAGTGCTAAGGAGGACTATGGCTACACCTTC
many,TRBJ1-1,TRBV27,-,CASSLWAGNTEAFF,TGTGCCAGCAGTTTATGGGCAGGTAACACTGAAGCTTTCTTT
-,TRBJ1-6,TRBV27,TRBD1,CASSQLSPGQASYNSPLHF,TGTGCCAGCAGCCAATTGTCCCCGGGACAGGCCTCCTATAATTCACCCCTCCACTTT
-,TRBJ1-6,TRBV21-1,-,CASSTRPDSPLHF,TGTGCCAGCAGCACGAGACCTGATTCACCCCTCCACTTT
many,TRBJ2-3,TRBV20-1,-,CSASRGEGDTQYF,TGCAGTGCTAGTCGAGGGGAAGGCGATACGCAGTATTTT
many,TRBJ2-7,TRBV11-3,TRBD1,CASSTGTGSSYEQYF,TGTGCCAGCAGTACCGGGACAGGGTCCTCCTACGAGCAGTACTTC
many,TRBJ2-1,TRBV6-5,-,CASSYSVVPRYNEQFF,TGTGCCAGCAGTTACTCGGTGGTACCTAGATACAATGAGCAGTTCTTC
many,TRBJ2-7,TRBV6-5,TRBD2,CASSSSSGRVDEQYF,TGTGCCAGCAGTTCCTCTAGCGGGAGAGTCGACGAGCAGTACTTC
many,TRBJ2-1,TRBV5-6,-,CASSSEYNEQFF,TGTGCCAGCAGCTCGGAGTACAATGAGCAGTTCTTC
many,TRBJ2-1,TRBV15,TRBD2,CATSNPTSATYNEQFF,TGTGCCACCAGCAATCCGACTAGCGCAACCTACAATGAGCAGTTCTTC
many,TRBJ1-4,TRBV27,TRBD1,CASSLLGQGKLFF,TGTGCCAGCAGTTTATTGGGACAGGGTAAACTGTTTTTT
many,TRBJ2-7,TRBV7-3,TRBD2,CASSLLAGASEQYF,TGTGCCAGCAGCCTATTAGCGGGAGCAAGCGAGCAGTACTTC
many,TRBJ2-7,TRBV28,-,CASSLSRGPSSYEQYF,TGTGCCAGCAGTTTATCACGGGGGCCCAGCTCCTACGAGCAGTACTTC
-,TRBJ1-2,TRBV20-1,-,CSAELNTGAISF,TGCAGTGCTGAGTTAAACACGGGGGCTATCAGCTTC
many,TRBJ2-3,TRBV28,-,CASRTGSDTQYF,TGTGCCAGTAGGACTGGATCAGATACGCAGTATTTT
many,TRBJ2-5,TRBV19,TRBD2,CASSMRWEGRETQYF,TGTGCCAGTAGTATGAGGTGGGAGGGCCGGGAGACCCAGTACTTC
many,TRBJ2-7,TRBV5-1,TRBD2,CASSIGTSGVLVEQYF,TGCGCCAGCAGCATCGGGACTAGCGGGGTGCTGGTCGAGCAGTACTTC
many,TRBJ2-7,TRBV27,TRBD1,CASSTGTGGYEQYF,TGTGCCAGCAGCACTGGGACAGGGGGCTACGAGCAGTACTTC
many,TRBJ1-4,TRBV5-5,-,CASSLRGFDEKLFF,TGTGCCAGCAGCTTGCGGGGGTTTGATGAAAAACTGTTTTTT
few,TRBJ2-3,TRBV7-2,TRBD2,CASSLALGSRTSGRTQYF,TGTGCCAGCAGCTTAGCGCTGGGTTCGCGGACTAGCGGGAGAACGCAGTATTTT
many,TRBJ2-5,TRBV5-1,-,CASSPRTTQETQYF,TGCGCCAGCAGCCCGCGGACAACTCAAGAGACCCAGTACTTC
many,TRBJ2-7,TRBV18,-,CASSREAWGYEQYF,TGTGCCAGCTCACGGGAGGCCTGGGGGTACGAGCAGTACTTC
many,TRBJ2-7,TRBV20-1,TRBD2,CSARGTAGGLHEQYF,TGCAGTGCCAGGGGTACGGCGGGAGGGCTCCACGAGCAGTACTTC
many,TRBJ1-5,TRBV28,-,CASRMLTGTSHSNQPQHF,TGTGCCAGCAGAATGTTAACCGGGACTTCCCATAGCAATCAGCCCCAGCATTTT
-,TRBJ2-1,TRBV7-2,TRBD1,CASSLTHRGFEGEQFF,TGTGCCAGCAGCTTAACCCACAGGGGCTTTGAGGGTGAGCAGTTCTTC
many,TRBJ2-5,TRBV20-1,-,CSAAGTAQETQYF,TGCAGTGCCGCCGGGACTGCCCAAGAGACCCAGTACTTC
many,TRBJ2-3,TRBV18,TRBD2,CASSPRAGASTDTQYF,TGTGCCAGCTCACCCCGAGCGGGAGCTAGCACAGATACGCAGTATTTT
few,TRBJ2-3,TRBV5-5,-,CASSQGSGVGAAGLTDTQYF,TGTGCCAGCAGCCAAGGGTCCGGGGTCGGTGCGGCGGGCCTCACAGATACGCAGTATTTT
few,TRBJ1-1,TRBV5-5,-,CASSLVGAGNTEAFF,TGTGCCAGCAGCTTGGTGGGGGCGGGGAACACTGAAGCTTTCTTT
many,TRBJ1-2,TRBV5-1,-,CASRLGGNYGYTF,TGCGCCAGCAGATTAGGGGGAAACTATGGCTACACCTTC